Listed below are T cell receptor beta chains from one sample, sequenced in a study of blood T cell repertoires in COVID-19. TCRdb's copy holds only in-frame clones and misses some; the assay was immunoSEQ multiplex PCR. The sample records roughly 250,000 clones, around 88% being singletons. Sequencing was performed on peripheral blood. The receptors derive from a man between 25 and 39 years old with acute or convalescent COVID-19. CDR3s include the opening cysteine and the closing phenylalanine or tryptophan. A D gene is named only where the DNA matches it firmly. Not all rows give a size; the values are once, few, many and, for expanded clones, a class.

TRBD1	TRBV5-3	TRBJ1-2	NA	CARSFAQGCKDGYTF	TGTGCCAGAAGCTTTGCACAGGGGTGTAAGGATGGCTACACCTTC
NA	TRBV28	TRBJ1-5	few	CASSVRQPQHF	TGTGCCAGCAGTGTCCGTCAGCCCCAGCATTTT
NA	TRBV6-5	TRBJ2-7	once	CASRGGPTYEQYF	TGTGCCAGCAGGGGGGGACCCACCTACGAGCAGTACTTC
NA	TRBV28	TRBJ2-7	NA	CASSFHFSGTYEQYF	TGTGCCAGCAGTTTTCACTTTTCGGGAACCTACGAGCAGTACTTC
NA	TRBV28	TRBJ1-4	NA	CASSLARRATNEKLFF	TGTGCCAGCAGTTTAGCCAGGCGTGCAACTAATGAAAAACTGTTTTTT
TRBD1	TRBV14	TRBJ2-7	NA	CASSRGQGPYEQYF	TGTGCCAGCAGCCGGGGACAGGGGCCCTACGAGCAGTACTTC
NA	TRBV4-1	TRBJ1-4	NA	CASSQVVREANEKLFF	TGCGCCAGCAGCCAAGTCGTCAGGGAAGCTAATGAAAAACTGTTTTTT
TRBD2	TRBV3-1/TRBV3-2	TRBJ2-1	NA	CASSSILAGAYNEQFF	TGTGCCAGCAGCTCCATTTTAGCGGGAGCCTACAATGAGCAGTTCTTC
NA	TRBV2	TRBJ2-7	NA	CASSRTGFYEQYF	TGTGCCAGCAGTCGAACAGGGTTCTACGAGCAGTACTTC
NA	TRBV5-1	TRBJ1-5	few	CASSLGGNDYQPQHF	TGCGCCAGCAGCTTGGGAGGTAATGATTATCAGCCCCAGCATTTT
TRBD1	TRBV3-1/TRBV3-2	TRBJ1-6	NA	CASSQEIRQGAYNSPLHF	TGTGCCAGCAGCCAAGAGATCCGGCAGGGGGCCTATAATTCACCCCTCCACTTT
NA	TRBV27	TRBJ2-3	NA	CASSLYTADTQYF	TGTGCCAGCAGTCTATATACGGCAGATACGCAGTATTTT
NA	TRBV28	TRBJ2-4	NA	CASREGRGTAKNIQYF	TGTGCCAGCAGGGAAGGGCGGGGAACGGCCAAAAACATTCAGTACTTC
NA	TRBV27	TRBJ2-7	NA	CASSSPLSYEQYF	TGTGCCAGCAGTTCCCCCTTGTCCTACGAGCAGTACTTC
TRBD1	TRBV19	TRBJ2-1	NA	CASRKNRGRRPGVEQFF	TGTGCCAGTAGGAAAAACAGGGGGCGCCGACCTGGGGTTGAGCAGTTCTTC
TRBD2	TRBV7-2	TRBJ2-3	NA	CASSLGTLAGRTQYF	TGTGCCAGCAGCTTAGGGACCCTAGCGGGCCGGACGCAGTATTTT
TRBD2	TRBV5-1	TRBJ2-7	NA	CASQLGGSSYEQYF	TGCGCCAGTCAACTGGGCGGGAGCTCCTACGAGCAGTACTTC
TRBD1	TRBV12-3/TRBV12-4	TRBJ1-2	NA	CASSRRDRGGYTF	TGTGCCAGCAGCCGCCGGGACAGGGGAGGCTACACCTTC
TRBD1	TRBV6-4	TRBJ1-3	NA	CARRTGCPGNTIYF	TGTGCCAGACGGACAGGCTGCCCTGGAAACACCATATATTTT
TRBD1	TRBV10-2	TRBJ2-7	NA	CASRNRDRVIAEQYF	TGCGCCAGCAGGAACCGGGACAGGGTAATTGCCGAGCAGTACTTC
NA	TRBV29-1	TRBJ1-1	NA	CSVPGVIGNTEAFF	TGCAGCGTGCCAGGGGTGATCGGGAACACTGAAGCTTTCTTT
TRBD2	TRBV5-1	TRBJ2-1	NA	CASSLESGRAYNEQFF	TGCGCCAGCAGCTTGGAGAGCGGGAGGGCCTACAATGAGCAGTTCTTC
NA	TRBV5-8	TRBJ2-5	NA	CASSFGGSYQETQYF	TGTGCCAGCAGCTTCGGGGGATCGTACCAAGAGACCCAGTACTTC
NA	TRBV9	TRBJ2-5	NA	CASSASAVQETQYF	TGTGCCAGCAGCGCTAGCGCCGTACAAGAGACCCAGTACTTC
TRBD1	TRBV6-5	TRBJ2-3	NA	CASVGQGGTDTQYF	TGTGCCAGCGTTGGACAGGGAGGAACAGATACGCAGTATTTT
NA	TRBV19	TRBJ1-6	once	CASSRGYNSPLHF	TGTGCCAGTAGCAGGGGTTATAATTCACCCCTCCACTTT
TRBD2	TRBV7-3	TRBJ2-1	NA	CASSSSGGAYNEQFF	TGTGCCAGCAGCTCCAGCGGGGGGGCATACAATGAGCAGTTCTTC
NA	TRBV12-3/TRBV12-4	TRBJ1-3	NA	CASSREAGNTIYF	TGTGCCAGCAGTCGGGAGGCTGGAAACACCATATATTTT
TRBD1	TRBV19	TRBJ1-5	NA	CASRGQGLNQPQHF	TGTGCCAGCAGGGGACAGGGGCTTAATCAGCCCCAGCATTTT